These 8 T cell receptor beta chains were sequenced from one sample in a study of blood T cells in healthy people across ages. Next came a second PCR, run for about 7 to 12 cycles, which used a sample-barcoded 5' primer along with a J-beta primer mix. MiXCR, run by TCRdb on the 5' RACE reads, gives a single entry per CDR3 protein. The table includes around 990,000 distinct CDR3 sequences, around 25% detected once. The sample was also reused in another study, on T cells of mothers and their children.

Sequences were obtained from blood. The receptors come from a girl aged 2-9 years in good health.

This sequence joins TRBV6-5 and TRBJ2-4; D assignment may be TRBD1 or TRBD2 (5 bases each). Trimming took 0 bases from V and 7 from J, leaving 7 bases between them. Germline V gene lookup returns CDR1 MNHEY and CDR2 SVGAGI. The CDR3 covers 13 residues. The CDR3 nucleotides are TGTGCCAGCAGTTACTCGTGGGGGAACATTCAGTACTTC. Its translation is CASSYSWGNIQYF.

This chain connects TRBV5-1 to TRBJ2-1, with 10 bases aligning to TRBD2. Germline CDR1 reads SGHRS; CDR2 reads YFSETQ. V was pared by 8 bases and J by 4 bases, with 9 bases of the junction left unmatched. The CDR3 loop spans 15 amino acids. The DNA of the CDR3 is TGCGCCAGTGAGGCGCTAGCGGGAGTTTACAATGAGCAGTTCTTC. Translated: CASEALAGVYNEQFF.

This clonotype has just a few counts. V gene TRBV3-1 combines with J gene TRBJ2-7; D is ambiguous. The germline gives CDR1 LGHDT, CDR2 YNNKEL (reference sequence). With 11 bases removed from V and 2 bases from J, the gap between germline ends came to 16 bases. The CDR3 consists of 13 residues. For the CDR3, the DNA is TGTGCCGGCACGTCGGTCAATACCTACGAGCAGTACTTC. Translated, it gives CAGTSVNTYEQYF.

This clonotype was seen more than once but under ten times. This chain connects TRBV27 to TRBJ1-1; D not certain. The V and J ends lost 3 bases and 4 bases respectively, with 12 bases between them. Germline-derived CDR1 and CDR2 are MNHEY and SMNVEV (reference sequence). This CDR3 comprises 14 residues. The CDR3 DNA follows: TGTGCCAGCAGTTTTTCCAGTACGGGCACTGAAGCTTTCTTT. This gives the protein CASSFSSTGTEAFF.

The chain employs TRBV27 and TRBJ1-2; 9 nucleotides align to TRBD1. CDR3 length: 13 residues. Germline values: CDR1 MNHEY, CDR2 SMNVEV (reference sequence). V was pared by 0 bases and J by 13 bases, with 6 bases of the junction left unmatched. The CDR3 bases are TGTGCCAGCAGTTTATCCGGGACAGGGTTCGTCACCTTC. It codes for CASSLSGTGFVTF.

The chain recombines TRBV6-2 or TRBV6-3 with TRBJ2-1; the D gene is possibly TRBD2 (6 bases). CDR1 and CDR2 from the germline V gene are MNHEY and SVGEGT. The CDR3 is made up of 15 amino acids. Deletions cut 6 bases from V and 0 bases from J, with 12 bases between. Written as DNA, the CDR3 is TGTGCCAGCAGGGATCGGGAGATCTCCTACAATGAGCAGTTCTTC. Its translation is CASRDREISYNEQFF.

The rearrangement links TRBV25-1 to TRBJ2-5, with 8 bases aligning to TRBD1. Per germline, CDR1 MGHDK and CDR2 SYGVNS. This CDR3 has 15 residues. V lost 6 bases, J lost 4 bases, and 10 bases stayed unmatched. This CDR3 reads CASSGDRPVGETQYF. CDR3 nucleotides: TGTGCCAGCAGCGGGGACAGGCCAGTAGGAGAGACCCAGTACTTC.

This clonotype was recorded only once. This chain connects TRBV29-1 to TRBJ2-1; possibly TRBD2 for D (6 bases). CDR1 SQVTM and CDR2 ANQGSEA come from the germline V gene. The V and J ends lost 4 bases and 8 bases respectively, with 12 bases between them. CDR3 length: 12 amino acids. The CDR3 nucleotides are TGCAGCGTTGCAAGGACTACGGATGAGCAGTTCTTC. Its protein product is CSVARTTDEQFF.